The 27 T cell receptor beta chains below all came from one sample that was sequenced in a study of blood T cell repertoires in COVID-19. Profiling relied on immunoSEQ multiplex PCR, and the TCRdb table lists in-frame clones only, not all of them. The table records about 250,000 clones, approximately 85% of them present only once. The sample comprised PBMCs or T cells enriched from blood (not recorded which). Receptor source: a woman aged 50 to 60 with acute COVID-19.

As concerns this clone: Other DNA sequences from this sample encode an identical CDR3 as well. V is TRBV7-3 and J is TRBJ1-1; a possible D gene is TRBD1 (5 bases). CDR3 length: 14 residues. Trimming took 2 bases from V and 2 from J, leaving 9 bases between them. Germline V lookup: CDR1 SGHTA, CDR2 FQGTGA. CDR3 bases: TGTGCCAGCAGCTTAGGGCAGGGCAACACTGAAGCTTTCTTT. It specifies CASSLGQGNTEAFF.

This chain connects TRBV29-1 to TRBJ2-7, with 11 bases that match TRBD1. This CDR3 comprises 14 residues. Unmatched junction bases numbered 3, after V lost 3 bases and J lost 2 bases. Germline CDR1 and CDR2: SQVTM and ANQGSEA. The CDR3 DNA follows: TGCAGCGTTGACCCGGGACAGGGGGCCTACGAGCAGTACTTC. It encodes CSVDPGQGAYEQYF.

The chain has TRBV29-1 and TRBJ1-2; D not resolved. Trimming shortened V by 0 bases and J by 5 bases, and 13 bases separated the two germline ends. The CDR3 is 14 residues long. Germline V gene data show CDR1 as SQVTM and CDR2 as ANQGSEA. The CDR3 DNA reads as TGCAGCGTTGAAGAAATTTGGCAGCGGTATGGCTACACCTTC. Protein: CSVEEIWQRYGYTF.

J is TRBJ1-2 and V is TRBV5-4, with D maybe TRBD1 (6 bases). Trimming pared 4 bases from V and 6 bases from J, leaving 19 bases between. Germline V CDR1 and CDR2: SGHNT, YYREEE (reference sequence). The CDR3 extends over 15 amino acids. CDR3 nucleotide sequence: TGTGCCAGCAGCATCCGAGGGGGGGCCGTAGATGGCTACACCTTC. Its protein product is CASSIRGGAVDGYTF.

This chain joins TRBV7-6 and TRBJ2-2; 7 bases match TRBD1. CDR3 size: 16 residues. V lost 5 bases and J lost 2; bases outside the gene matches: 8. Germline V gene data show CDR1 as SGHVS and CDR2 as FNYEAQ. The CDR3 bases are TGTGCCAGCAGCCTAGGGACAGAGGGAAACACCGGGGAGCTGTTTTTT. It specifies CASSLGTEGNTGELFF.

The chain is built from TRBV4-2 and TRBJ2-2, with D perhaps TRBD1 (5 bases). The CDR3 has 18 residues. CDR1 is LGHNA, CDR2 YNFKEQ, per germline. V shed 0 bases and J shed 2 bases, with 16 bases lying between them. Here the CDR3 reads CASSQESRARINTGELFF. The CDR3 DNA reads as TGTGCCAGCAGCCAAGAAAGCAGGGCGCGCATCAACACCGGGGAGCTGTTTTTT.

The V and J genes are TRBV29-1 and TRBJ1-2; D may be TRBD1 (5 bases). V dropped 0 bases and J dropped 7 bases, with 18 bases sitting between them. This CDR3 is 15 amino acids long. Germline loops: CDR1 SQVTM, CDR2 ANQGSEA. The CDR3 sequence: CSVEDRLGGGGGYTF. As DNA, the CDR3 is TGCAGCGTTGAAGACCGCCTCGGGGGGGGAGGTGGCTACACCTTC.

The CDR3 protein is CAWTNRLSGYTF. The DNA for the CDR3 is TGTGCCTGGACCAACAGGCTAAGTGGCTACACCTTC. J is TRBJ1-2 and V is TRBV30; D is possibly TRBD1 (5 bases). The CDR3 is made up of 12 amino acids. The V and J ends lost 4 bases and 7 bases respectively, with 13 bases between them. Germline CDR1 and CDR2: GTSNPN and SVGIG (reference sequence).

The chain recombines TRBV15 with TRBJ2-3; no clear D. Trimming took off 1 base at V and 3 bases at J, with 8 bases between the two ends. This CDR3 region has 14 residues. Looked up from germline, CDR1 is LNHNV and CDR2 is YYDKDF (reference sequence). The CDR3 bases are TGTGCCACCAGCAGAGTCTCGTTGACAGATACGCAGTATTTT. It translates to CATSRVSLTDTQYF.

The V and J genes are TRBV27 and TRBJ1-4, with unresolved D. The CDR3 consists of 14 residues. Germline V gives CDR1 MNHEY, CDR2 SMNVEV (reference sequence). V gave up 6 bases and J gave up 8 bases, with 16 bases separating them. CDR3 in amino acids: CASRDNIAVEKLFF. The DNA of the CDR3 is TGTGCCAGCAGGGATAACATCGCGGTGGAAAAACTGTTTTTT.

This chain links TRBV9 with TRBJ2-5; D is possibly TRBD1 (6 bases). Germline-derived CDR1 and CDR2 are SGDLS and YYNGEE. This CDR3 spans 15 amino acids. Trimming removed 0 bases at V and 4 bases at J, with 13 bases between. CDR3 sequence reads: CASSVGHRAPETQYF. Written as DNA, the CDR3 is TGTGCCAGCAGCGTAGGCCACAGGGCCCCAGAGACCCAGTACTTC.

The rearrangement links TRBV5-1 to TRBJ2-7; tentative D call: TRBD1 (6 bases). Between the trimmed V and J ends, which lost 4 bases and 0 bases, there was a span of 11 bases. The CDR3 sequence is 14 residues long. CDR1 is SGHRS, CDR2 YFSETQ, per germline. CDR3 in amino acids: CASSPRDTSYEQYF. The CDR3 nucleotides are TGCGCCAGCAGCCCGAGGGACACCTCCTACGAGCAGTACTTC.

The genes are TRBV19 and TRBJ1-5, with TRBD1 matching 9 bases. The CDR3 covers 14 residues. The junction had 5 bases not matched to a gene; V was cut back by 7 bases and J by 4 bases. Germline CDR1 reads LNHDA; CDR2 reads SQIVND (reference sequence). The CDR3 DNA reads TGTGCCAGTACCGGGACAGGGCATAATCAGCCCCAGCATTTT. The encoded protein is CASTGTGHNQPQHF. The whole variable domain, remainder taken from reference TRBV19 and TRBJ1-5, is DGGITQSPKYLFRKEGQNVTLSCEQNLNHDAMYWYRQDPGQGLRLIYYSQIVNDFQKGDIAEGYSVSREKKESFPLTVTSAQKNPTAFYLCASTGTGHNQPQHFGDGTRLSIL.

The genes are TRBV29-1 and TRBJ1-4; tentative D call: TRBD1 (5 bases). The CDR3 has 14 residues. Trimming left V 3 bases short and J 8 bases short, with 16 bases between. Germline lookup yields CDR1 SQVTM and CDR2 ANQGSEA. The CDR3 nucleotides read TGCAGCGTTGACCCCGGGACGGCGGGGGAAAAACTGTTTTTT. Residues: CSVDPGTAGEKLFF.

The V gene is TRBV5-6, the J gene TRBJ1-5; TRBD1 matches at 9 bases. The ends lost 1 base at V and 1 base at J; junction bases unmatched: 3. Germline V gene lookup returns CDR1 SGHDT and CDR2 YYEEEE. This CDR3 region has 16 residues. The CDR3 spells CASSLNRGLSNQPQHF. CDR3 coding DNA: TGTGCCAGCAGCTTGAACAGGGGGCTAAGCAATCAGCCCCAGCATTTT.

A few counts support this clone. This chain links TRBV2 with TRBJ2-7, with 7 bases fitting TRBD1. The CDR3 length is 13 residues. With V trimmed by 7 bases and J by 3 bases, 6 bases remained unmatched. Germline V CDR1 and CDR2: SNHLY, FYNNEI. CDR3 residues: CASIRDRVYEQYF. Here the CDR3 DNA reads TGTGCCAGCATACGAGACAGGGTCTACGAGCAGTACTTC. Full variable domain (outside the CDR3, taken from reference TRBV2 and TRBJ2-7): EPEVTQTPSHQVTQMGQEVILRCVPISNHLYFYWYRQILGQKVEFLVSFYNNEISEKSEIFDDQFSVERPDGSNFTLKIRSTKLEDSAMYFCASIRDRVYEQYFGPGTRLTVT.

The chain links TRBV12-2 to TRBJ1-6; the DNA was not compared with TRBD1, the D call given in the table. TRBV12-2 is termed a pseudogene. This CDR3 comprises 17 residues. The CDR3 DNA sequence: TGTGCAAGTCGCTTGGGGCATTTTCTCTCCTATAATTCACCCCTCCACTTT. Translating gives CASRLGHFLSYNSPLHF.

The chain uses TRBV7-2 and TRBJ1-2; D is unresolved. In germline, CDR1 is SGHTA, CDR2 FQGNSA. V was clipped by 5 bases and J by 4 bases, with 17 bases between them. The CDR3 sequence is 15 residues long. The CDR3 DNA reads TGTGCCAGCAGCACCTACACAACCTCGGGCTATGGCTACACCTTC. Translated, it gives CASSTYTTSGYGYTF.

The chain uses TRBV5-4 and TRBJ1-1; no clear D gene. V was clipped by 0 bases and J by 2 bases, with 8 bases between them. The CDR3 has 14 amino acids. In germline, CDR1 is SGHNT, CDR2 YYREEE (reference sequence). The CDR3 loop is CASSLERANTEAFF. Here the CDR3 DNA reads TGTGCCAGCAGCTTGGAGAGGGCCAACACTGAAGCTTTCTTT.

This sequence joins TRBV30 and TRBJ1-1; 7 bases are a match to TRBD1. CDR3 size: 15 residues. Germline loops: CDR1 GTSNPN, CDR2 SVGIG (reference sequence). With V trimmed by 1 base and J by 4 bases, 9 bases remained unmatched. Here the CDR3 reads CAWSAPDRIGTEAFF. The CDR3 coding sequence is TGTGCCTGGAGTGCCCCGGACAGGATTGGCACTGAAGCTTTCTTT.

This clone was seen at least ten times. V usage is TRBV5-1 and J usage is TRBJ1-2; D unclear. The CDR3 spans 13 residues. The germline gives CDR1 SGHRS, CDR2 YFSETQ. Trimming left V 5 bases short and J 8 bases short, with 16 bases between. The CDR3 is CASRGRQQDGYTF. Here the CDR3 DNA reads TGCGCCAGCAGGGGGAGGCAGCAAGACGGCTACACCTTC.

The V call is TRBV30, the J call TRBJ1-2; TRBD1 might be the D (6 bases). Germline lookup yields CDR1 GTSNPN and CDR2 SVGIG (reference sequence). The CDR3 has 12 residues. Between the trimmed V and J ends, which lost 4 bases and 9 bases, there was a span of 15 bases. The CDR3 loop reads CAWMGQPVSYTF. CDR3 coding DNA: TGTGCCTGGATGGGACAACCCGTGAGCTACACCTTC.

In DNA, the CDR3 is TGTGCCAGCTCACCCTCGTCCAGGACAGAGGTCTATGGCTACACCTTC. Protein sequence: CASSPSSRTEVYGYTF. J is TRBJ1-2 and V is TRBV18, with D possibly matching TRBD1 (6 bases). Germline-derived CDR1 and CDR2 are KGHSH and LQKENI. CDR3 length equals 16 residues. V was shortened by 3 bases and J by 4 bases, with 18 bases between the two germline ends.

The chain recombines TRBV18 with TRBJ1-1; 9 nucleotides line up with TRBD1. V shed 0 bases and J 10 bases; nucleotides not matched to a gene: 6. The CDR3 runs to 14 residues. The V gene's germline CDR1 is KGHSH and CDR2 LQKENI. CDR3: CASSPPWTGDGAFF. CDR3 in DNA: TGTGCCAGCTCACCACCCTGGACAGGGGATGGAGCTTTCTTT.

The sample holds one count of this clone. The J gene is TRBJ1-1, the V gene TRBV11-2; tentatively, D is TRBD1 (5 bases). The CDR3 extends over 13 amino acids. Germline V gene lookup returns CDR1 SGHAT and CDR2 FQNNGV. Trimming stripped 6 bases from V and 1 base from J, with 9 bases between. The CDR3 sequence is CASRPGGNTEAFF. The CDR3 nucleotides read TGTGCCAGCAGGCCGGGGGGGAACACTGAAGCTTTCTTT. Full variable domain (remainder filled in from reference TRBV11-2 and TRBJ1-1): EAGVAQSPRYKIIEKRQSVAFWCNPISGHATLYWYQQILGQGPKLLIQFQNNGVVDDSQLPKDRFSAERLKGVDSTLKIQPAKLEDSAVYLCASRPGGNTEAFFGQGTRLTVV.

As regards this clone: This sample includes further DNA sequences coding for the same CDR3. This chain links TRBV3-1 (or the pseudogene TRBV3-2) with TRBJ1-2; D gene unclear. V was cut by 0 bases and J by 5 bases, with 4 bases left in between. CDR1 is LGHDT and CDR2 is YNNKEL in the germline V gene (reference sequence). CDR3 length equals 12 residues. The CDR3 here is CASSQDRYGYTF. CDR3 DNA: TGTGCCAGCAGCCAAGATCGGTATGGCTACACCTTC.

The gene calls are TRBV5-1 and TRBJ2-7; D is uncertain. Trimming pared 1 base from V and 2 bases from J, leaving 10 bases between. Germline assignment: CDR1 SGHRS and CDR2 YFSETQ. The CDR3 sequence is 14 residues long. This CDR3 is CASSLTTRTYEQYF. CDR3 bases: TGCGCCAGCAGCTTGACTACGCGTACCTACGAGCAGTACTTC.